The 11 T cell receptor beta chains given below trace back to one sample, sequenced in a study of regulatory T cells in long-lasting Graves disease. HTBI primers from iRepertoire and Arm-PCR of CDR3 regions yielded the TCR beta libraries. Using its own MiXCR run on the multiplex PCR reads, TCRdb lists one record per CDR3 protein. The sample lists under 500,000 distinct CDR3 sequences; roughly 20% were seen once. Time point here: persistent/refractory GD, antithyroid drugs over 5 years with positive TRAb. Extracted PBMC RNA gave rise to the TCR library. This specimen consisted of peripheral blood mononuclear cells (PBMCs), obtained when the disease was refractory, from a patient treated with antithyroid drugs. These receptors all come from a female donor with Graves disease.

At least ten counts were recorded for this clonotype. The chain combines TRBV7-2 with TRBJ2-7; 7 bases map to TRBD1. V trimming: 5 bases; J trimming: 6 bases; junction bases outside the gene matches: 10. The germline gives CDR1 SGHTA, CDR2 FQGNSA. The CDR3 is 14 residues long. The CDR3 DNA is TGTGCCAGCAGCAGACCGGGACAGTACCCCGAGCAGTACTTC. Encoded protein: CASSRPGQYPEQYF.

The rearrangement links TRBV20-1 to TRBJ1-1; 10 nucleotides match TRBD1. Unmatched junction bases numbered 11, after V lost 3 bases and J lost 4 bases. Germline lookup yields CDR1 DFQATT and CDR2 SNEGSKA (reference sequence). CDR3 size: 16 residues. The CDR3 DNA sequence: TGCAGTGCTAGGGGTGGGACAGGGGCATTAGGCACTGAAGCTTTCTTT. It specifies CSARGGTGALGTEAFF.

This clonotype has more than one count but fewer than ten. The V and J genes are TRBV7-9 and TRBJ2-5; D might be TRBD2 (6 bases). V lost 4 bases, J lost 5 bases, and 20 bases lay in between. The CDR3 runs 16 residues. Germline lookup yields CDR1 SEHNR and CDR2 FQNEAQ (reference sequence). CDR3 in DNA: TGTGCCAGCAGCTCTAAGGGGACTCAGACGTGGGAGACCCAGTACTTC. Translating gives CASSSKGTQTWETQYF. Combining the CDR3 with reference TRBV7-9 and TRBJ2-5 gives the whole variable domain DTGVSQNPRHKITKRGQNVTFRCDPISEHNRLYWYRQTLGQGPEFLTYFQNEAQLEKSRLLSDRFSAERPKGSFSTLEIQRTEQGDSAMYLCASSSKGTQTWETQYFGPGTRLLVL.

In this sample, this clonotype turned up many times. This chain links TRBV2 with TRBJ1-5; D is unresolved. The CDR3 extends over 15 amino acids. V lost 2 bases and J 0 bases, leaving 8 bases between the germline ends. Per germline, CDR1 SNHLY and CDR2 FYNNEI. In nucleotides, the CDR3 is TGTGCCAGCAGTGAACAGATACCTAGCAATCAGCCCCAGCATTTT. This translates into CASSEQIPSNQPQHF.

The sample holds many counts of this clonotype. The V call is TRBV12-5, the J call TRBJ2-5, with TRBD2 matching over 7 bases. This CDR3 spans 15 amino acids. V shed 5 bases, J shed 3 bases, and the junction held 9 bases outside the gene matches. Germline V CDR1 and CDR2: LGHNT, FRNRAP. The CDR3 protein is CASGKTGAGEETQYF. The CDR3 DNA sequence: TGTGCTAGTGGTAAAACCGGGGCGGGAGAAGAGACCCAGTACTTC.

This clonotype was seen only a few times. V and J are TRBV11-1 and TRBJ1-5; D gene uncertain. Germline V gene sequence: CDR1 SGHAT, CDR2 FQDESV (reference sequence). This CDR3 has 15 amino acids. V lost 1 base and J lost 7, with 14 bases in between. The CDR3 DNA is TGTGCCAGCAGCTTAGTCCCTCACTTCAAACAGCCCCAGCATTTT. This gives the protein CASSLVPHFKQPQHF.

This chain joins TRBV28 and TRBJ1-2; no clear D gene. Per the germline V gene, CDR1 is MDHEN and CDR2 is SYDVKM. CDR3 length: 17 amino acids. The V and J ends lost 5 bases and 3 bases respectively, with 22 bases between them. As DNA, the CDR3 is TGTGCCAGCAGTGGCAGCCCGACTGGGAAAAAGGACTATGGCTACACCTTC. Translated: CASSGSPTGKKDYGYTF.

There are a few counts of this clonotype. The chain combines TRBV6-1 with TRBJ2-4, with a possible D match to TRBD1 (5 bases). The germline gives CDR1 MNHNS, CDR2 SASEGT. This CDR3 region has 10 residues. Trimming took off 5 bases at V and 15 bases at J, with 11 bases between the two ends. CDR3 nucleotides: TGTGCCAGCAGTCAAGGGGCCGTGTACTTC. It translates to CASSQGAVYF.

The J gene is TRBJ2-3, the V gene TRBV6-5, with TRBD1 identical over 9 bases. The CDR3 sequence is 16 residues long. V shed 0 bases and J 5 bases; nucleotides not matched to a gene: 6. The V gene's germline CDR1 is MNHEY and CDR2 SVGAGI. The DNA of the CDR3 is TGTGCCAGCAGTTACTCGGTACAGGGGGCAAGAGATACGCAGTATTTT. This gives the protein CASSYSVQGARDTQYF.

The chain employs TRBV12-3 or TRBV12-4 and TRBJ1-1; D gene ambiguous. V dropped 5 bases and J dropped 0 bases, with 13 bases sitting between them. The CDR3 has 15 amino acids. The CDR3 loop reads CASSPRLEMNTEAFF. Here the CDR3 DNA reads TGTGCCAGCAGTCCCCGACTGGAAATGAACACTGAAGCTTTCTTT.

A word on this clonotype: This may arise from a read error, as a much more abundant clone is one base away. The V and J genes are TRBV6-8 and TRBJ1-1, with D possibly being TRBD1 (5 bases). This CDR3 contains 15 residues. Germline V gives CDR1 MNHGY, CDR2 SAAAGT. CDR3 coding DNA: TGTGCCAGCCGCTCGAGGGGACTTTTGGGCACTGGAGCTTTCTTT. It codes for CASRSRGLLGTGAFF.